The rows below give T cell receptor beta chains drawn from one sample of a study of blood T cell repertoires in COVID-19. Data came from immunoSEQ multiplex PCR; TCRdb stores just in-frame clones and leaves some out. The table records about 200,000 clones, 81% of them present only once. The sequencing sample was made of peripheral blood. These receptors were obtained from an elderly woman with acute or convalescent COVID-19. The CDR3 runs from the conserved cysteine through the conserved F or W. D genes are given only for firm matches. Clone size, where shown, is once, few, many, or a class for clones that have expanded.

TRBD2	NA	16	TRBV10-2	TRBJ2-5	CASSGRERRFQETQYF	TGCGCCAGCAGTGGGCGGGAGAGGAGGTTCCAAGAGACCCAGTACTTC
TRBD2	NA	16	TRBV7-2	TRBJ2-1	CASSKTGTSGYNEQFF	TGTGCCAGCAGCAAAACCGGGACTAGCGGGTACAATGAGCAGTTCTTC
NA	once	15	TRBV6-5	TRBJ2-5	CASSYSSLRVETQYF	TGTGCCAGCAGTTACTCGTCCCTGCGCGTGGAGACCCAGTACTTC
NA	NA	14	TRBV6-6	TRBJ2-7	CASALRGGPYEQYF	TGTGCCTCAGCTCTGAGGGGGGGCCCCTACGAGCAGTACTTC
NA	NA	13	TRBV30	TRBJ1-6	CAWTTDYNSPLHF	TGTGCCTGGACAACAGATTATAATTCACCCCTCCACTTT
NA	NA	15	TRBV5-4	TRBJ2-3	CASSPEGPITDTQYF	TGTGCCAGCAGCCCGGAGGGTCCCATCACAGATACGCAGTATTTT
TRBD1	few	13	TRBV6-1	TRBJ2-5	CASSEDRAETQYF	TGTGCCAGCAGCGAAGACAGGGCAGAGACCCAGTACTTC
NA	NA	13	TRBV30	TRBJ1-2	CASPEGSSYGYTF	TGTGCCTCTCCAGAGGGAAGCAGTTATGGCTACACCTTC
TRBD1	NA	13	TRBV27	TRBJ1-1	CASSPGQGAEAFF	TGTGCCAGCAGTCCCGGACAGGGCGCTGAAGCTTTCTTT
TRBD2	NA	14	TRBV29-1	TRBJ2-1	CSVDLTSGGGEQFF	TGCAGCGTGGACCTCACTAGCGGGGGCGGTGAGCAGTTCTTC
NA	NA	12	TRBV24-1	TRBJ1-3	CATSDPLNTIYF	TGTGCCACCAGTGACCCGTTAAACACCATATATTTT
TRBD1	NA	17	TRBV5-1	TRBJ2-1	CASSPGGRGQLGNEQFF	TGCGCCAGCAGCCCAGGGGGCAGGGGGCAATTGGGCAATGAGCAGTTCTTC
TRBD1	NA	14	TRBV13	TRBJ1-5	CASSLDRGRQPQHF	TGTGCCAGCAGCTTGGACAGGGGGCGACAGCCCCAGCATTTT
NA	few	15	TRBV5-6	TRBJ1-5	CASSLGRGVNQPQHF	TGTGCCAGCAGCTTGGGCCGGGGAGTCAATCAGCCCCAGCATTTT